This TCR beta chain is drawn from a study of T cell changes during pregnancy in multiple sclerosis. Using immunoSEQ multiplex PCR, the repertoire was profiled, and TCRdb retains in-frame clones only, with some absent. The table has about 49,000 clones, roughly 92% seen once. The CDR3 is made up of 14 amino acids. The ends were cut back, 6 bases at V and 5 bases at J, with 16 bases in the middle. From germline, CDR1 is MNHEY and CDR2 SVGAGI. The sample was peripheral blood, taken after pregnancy. The TCR comes from a female donor with multiple sclerosis, enrolled in a pregnancy study. The V gene is TRBV6-5, the J gene TRBJ2-5; D may be TRBD2 (6 bases). The CDR3 coding sequence is TGTGCCAGCAGCTCAGATTATGGAGGGGAGACCCAGTACTTC. Amino acids: CASSSDYGGETQYF.